A selection of T cell receptor beta chains follows, all from one sample in a study of T cell responses to AZD1222 COVID-19 vaccine. Sequenced by immunoSEQ multiplex PCR; TCRdb stores in-frame clones only, minus some. The table has approximately 94,000 clones, approximately 87% seen once; the top ten hold roughly 15%. The input for sequencing was peripheral blood, taken on day 0 of AZD1222 vaccination. The receptors here all came from an adult in good health. Each CDR3 is given with its conserved first and last residue. The D gene is left open where the match is weak. Only part of the rows carry a size: once, few, many, or a class if the clone is expanded.

CDR3 protein: CASSLGVGLNSPLHF
CDR3 DNA: TGTGCCAGCAGCTTAGGCGTAGGATTGAATTCACCCCTCCACTTT
D gene: -
clone size: -
V gene: TRBV7-2
J gene: TRBJ1-6

CDR3 protein: CASSPRTGANYGYTF
CDR3 DNA: TGTGCCAGCAGTCCCCGGACAGGGGCGAACTATGGCTACACCTTC
D gene: TRBD1
clone size: once
V gene: TRBV2
J gene: TRBJ1-2

CDR3 protein: CATSDSQDPTINEQFF
CDR3 DNA: TGTGCCACCAGTGATTCCCAGGACCCGACAATCAATGAGCAGTTCTTC
D gene: -
clone size: -
V gene: TRBV24-1
J gene: TRBJ2-1

CDR3 protein: CASSLGDRVGETQYF
CDR3 DNA: TGCGCCAGCAGCTTGGGGGACAGGGTCGGAGAGACCCAGTACTTC
D gene: TRBD1
clone size: once
V gene: TRBV5-1
J gene: TRBJ2-5

CDR3 protein: CATRGEVADTQYF
CDR3 DNA: TGTGCCACCAGGGGGGAGGTCGCAGATACGCAGTATTTT
D gene: -
clone size: -
V gene: TRBV24-1
J gene: TRBJ2-3

CDR3 protein: CASSYDGVNYGYTF
CDR3 DNA: TGTGCCAGCAGTTACGATGGGGTTAACTATGGCTACACCTTC
D gene: -
clone size: -
V gene: TRBV6-5
J gene: TRBJ1-2

CDR3 protein: CASSAKAGTGTYEQYF
CDR3 DNA: TGTGCCAGCTCAGCGAAAGCCGGGACAGGCACCTACGAGCAGTACTTC
D gene: TRBD1
clone size: -
V gene: TRBV18
J gene: TRBJ2-7

CDR3 protein: CASSRGAGQGEKLFF
CDR3 DNA: TGCGCCAGCAGCAGGGGGGCAGGGCAGGGAGAAAAACTGTTTTTT
D gene: -
clone size: -
V gene: TRBV5-1
J gene: TRBJ1-4

CDR3 protein: CASSDRGPHTEAFF
CDR3 DNA: TGTGCCAGTAGTGACAGGGGGCCTCACACTGAAGCTTTCTTT
D gene: TRBD1
clone size: once
V gene: TRBV19
J gene: TRBJ1-1

CDR3 protein: CASSFGRTTNEKLFF
CDR3 DNA: TGCGCCAGCAGCTTCGGACGCACAACTAATGAAAAACTGTTTTTT
D gene: -
clone size: -
V gene: TRBV5-1
J gene: TRBJ1-4

CDR3 protein: CASSQSQTSGRGPDTQYF
CDR3 DNA: TGCGCCAGCAGCCAATCCCAGACTAGCGGGAGAGGGCCAGATACGCAGTATTTT
D gene: TRBD2
clone size: -
V gene: TRBV4-3
J gene: TRBJ2-3

CDR3 protein: CASSVGVSGGETQYF
CDR3 DNA: TGTGCCAGCAGCGTAGGGGTTAGCGGGGGAGAGACCCAGTACTTC
D gene: TRBD2
clone size: -
V gene: TRBV9
J gene: TRBJ2-5

CDR3 protein: CASSDRVGGQPQHF
CDR3 DNA: TGTGCCAGCAGTGACAGGGTTGGTGGTCAGCCCCAGCATTTT
D gene: -
clone size: -
V gene: TRBV2
J gene: TRBJ1-5

CDR3 protein: CASSLTENSPLHF
CDR3 DNA: TGTGCCAGCAGCTTAACGGAAAATTCACCCCTCCACTTT
D gene: -
clone size: once
V gene: TRBV7-3
J gene: TRBJ1-6

CDR3 protein: CASSVGLTGAGANVLTF
CDR3 DNA: TGCGCCAGCAGCGTGGGGCTGACAGGGGCCGGGGCCAACGTCCTGACTTTC
D gene: TRBD1
clone size: -
V gene: TRBV5-1
J gene: TRBJ2-6

CDR3 protein: CASSLGGGNSPLHF
CDR3 DNA: TGTGCCAGCAGCCTAGGGGGGGGCAATTCACCCCTCCACTTT
D gene: -
clone size: -
V gene: TRBV7-3
J gene: TRBJ1-6

CDR3 protein: CASSPPGRMNTEAFF
CDR3 DNA: TGTGCCAGCTCACCACCGGGGCGTATGAACACTGAAGCTTTCTTT
D gene: -
clone size: -
V gene: TRBV18
J gene: TRBJ1-1

CDR3 protein: CATSTRKTERELFF
CDR3 DNA: TGTGCCACCAGCACCAGAAAAACGGAGCGGGAGCTGTTTTTT
D gene: -
clone size: -
V gene: TRBV15
J gene: TRBJ2-2

CDR3 protein: CASSQDQGRSASLHYGYTF
CDR3 DNA: TGCGCCAGCAGCCAAGATCAGGGGCGAAGCGCCTCTTTGCACTATGGCTACACCTTC
D gene: -
clone size: -
V gene: TRBV4-1
J gene: TRBJ1-2

CDR3 protein: CASSPREDSGNQPQHF
CDR3 DNA: TGTGCCAGTAGCCCTAGGGAGGACAGTGGCAATCAGCCCCAGCATTTT
D gene: -
clone size: -
V gene: TRBV19
J gene: TRBJ1-5

CDR3 protein: CASSGQLNQPQHF
CDR3 DNA: TGTGCCAGCAGCGGACAGTTAAATCAGCCCCAGCATTTT
D gene: -
clone size: -
V gene: TRBV27
J gene: TRBJ1-5

CDR3 protein: CASSPNIDSQPQHF
CDR3 DNA: TGTGCCAGCAGCCCCAATATCGATTCCCAGCCCCAGCATTTT
D gene: -
clone size: -
V gene: TRBV11-2
J gene: TRBJ1-5

CDR3 protein: CASSLQYGQKNTEAFF
CDR3 DNA: TGTGCCAGCAGCTTGCAATATGGACAGAAGAACACTGAAGCTTTCTTT
D gene: -
clone size: -
V gene: TRBV5-5
J gene: TRBJ1-1

CDR3 protein: CATSRDNNNYGYTF
CDR3 DNA: TGTGCCACCAGCAGAGATAATAACAACTATGGCTACACCTTC
D gene: -
clone size: -
V gene: TRBV15
J gene: TRBJ1-2

CDR3 protein: CASTVGQGGYEQYF
CDR3 DNA: TGTGCCAGCACCGTCGGGCAGGGAGGGTACGAGCAGTACTTC
D gene: TRBD2
clone size: -
V gene: TRBV7-8
J gene: TRBJ2-7

CDR3 protein: CASEEIGSYNEQFF
CDR3 DNA: TGTGCCAGCGAGGAGATAGGTTCCTACAATGAGCAGTTCTTC
D gene: -
clone size: few
V gene: TRBV2
J gene: TRBJ2-1

CDR3 protein: CATSDLGTGFNQPQHF
CDR3 DNA: TGTGCCACCAGTGATTTAGGGACAGGGTTTAATCAGCCCCAGCATTTT
D gene: TRBD1
clone size: -
V gene: TRBV24-1
J gene: TRBJ1-5